This T cell receptor beta chain appears in the sequencing data of a study of T-cell memory formation after mild COVID-19 (dated by TCRdb to about 2021). Broadly, across the study: TCR sequence clusters from the two donors were largely donor specific. Longitudinal TCRalpha and TCRbeta repertoire sequencing tracked T-cell clones expanding and contracting after mild COVID-19 in two donors. The cohort comprised two young, previously healthy adult volunteers, one female and one male. What the research found in general, with its limitations: The second-wave clones that peaked on day 37 were not confirmed to be SARS-CoV-2 specific. Some responding clones were detected in pre-infection memory, suggesting pre-existing cross-reactive memory T cells joined the SARS-CoV-2 response. Clones contracting from day 15 to 85 had balanced CD4/CD8 phenotypes, while a second wave expanding from day 15 to 37 was biased towards CD4+. Only two mild cases were covered by the study, and larger cohorts that include severe cases with pre-infection samples were considered necessary. Contracting CD4+ clones were located mainly in the CM and EM memory subsets, whereas CD8+ clones were found to be enriched in EMRA.

Ficoll-Paque density gradient centrifugation was used to isolate PBMCs. TCRdb names Illumina NovaSeq 6000 as the instrument used. Using 5'RACE with constant-segment primers, TCRalpha and TCRbeta cDNA libraries were constructed, with sample barcodes and unique molecular identifiers added in the process. RNA was extracted from every sample with Trizol reagent. The libraries were amplified in two PCR steps, and the second step added a second sample barcode and Illumina TruSeq adapters. Sequencing of the libraries was done on an Illumina NovaSeq, producing 2 x 150 bp paired-end reads. The authors' pipeline ran thus. The reads were demultiplexed and collapsed into UMI-guided consensus sequences using migec v1.2.7. Using mixcr v2.1.11, UMI consensuses were aligned to TRA and TRB V and J templates and then assembled into clonotypes. A clonotype was counted as expanded or contracted only if both edgeR and NoisET called the change significant, with noise models trained on biological replicates. edgeR calls used a false discovery rate-adjusted p below 0.01 and a log2 fold-change threshold of 1. As an exploratory analysis of dynamics, max-normalized trajectories of the 1000 most abundant clonotypes were examined with PCA combined with hierarchical clustering. Each responding clone was given a CD4 or CD8 phenotype based on the CD4+ and CD8+ repertoires, which had been sequenced separately. TCRdb trimmed the raw reads at Q25, called clones with MiXCR and kept productive beta chains. CDR3 protein sequences are deduplicated, and each keeps its most common genes and DNA. None of the V and J calls come from the authors' own analysis; TCRdb made them. Counted in this sample were 250,000 to 350,000 distinct CDR3 sequences; 15% of them appeared once. The ten largest clones represent over 20% of the sample.

In regard to this clonotype: What antigen it recognizes has not been identified. No much larger clone exists at a distance of one base, and base qualities are not known.

V was cut back by 0 bases and J by 6 bases, leaving a gap of 21 bases between them. The CDR3 covers 17 residues, taking in both the cysteine and the valine. Of all the DNA, just the CDR3 is kept, 51 bases in frame from base 1. Sequenced sample: PBMCs or a T cell subset sorted from them (not recorded which). This sequence uses TRBV23-1 and TRBJ2-7; TRBD1 could be the D gene, as 6 bases match. TRBV23-1 carries the ORF label, with uncertain function. The clonotype comes from a man between 18 and 29 years old who had mild COVID-19 (a few samples of this study predate the infection). The sample titles of this study are shuffled in the database, so cell type and time point are left out; the donor was told from shared clones. The sequenced DNA is TGCGCCAGCAGTCAATCGGGGGCAGGATTTAGTTTGGTCGAGCAGTACGTC. This encodes CASSQSGAGFSLVEQYV.